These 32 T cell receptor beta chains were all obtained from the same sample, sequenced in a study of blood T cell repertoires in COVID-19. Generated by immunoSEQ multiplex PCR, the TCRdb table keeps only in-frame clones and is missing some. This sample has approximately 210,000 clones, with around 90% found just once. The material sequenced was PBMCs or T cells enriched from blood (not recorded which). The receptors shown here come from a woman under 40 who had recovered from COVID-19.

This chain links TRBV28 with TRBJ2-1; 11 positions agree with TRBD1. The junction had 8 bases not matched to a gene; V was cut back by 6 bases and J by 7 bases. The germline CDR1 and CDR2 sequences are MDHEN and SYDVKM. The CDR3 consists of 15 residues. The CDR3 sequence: CASRSGTGGINEQFF. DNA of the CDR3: TGTGCCAGCAGATCCGGGACAGGGGGAATAAATGAGCAGTTCTTC. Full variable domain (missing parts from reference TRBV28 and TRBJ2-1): DVKVTQSSRYLVKRTGEKVFLECVQDMDHENMFWYRQDPGLGLRLIYFSYDVKMKEKGDIPEGYSVSREKKERFSLILESASTNQTSMYLCASRSGTGGINEQFFGPGTRLTVL.

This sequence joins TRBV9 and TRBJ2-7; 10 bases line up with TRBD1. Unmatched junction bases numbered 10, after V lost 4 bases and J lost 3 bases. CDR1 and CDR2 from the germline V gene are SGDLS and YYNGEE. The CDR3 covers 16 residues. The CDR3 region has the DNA TGTGCCAGCAGCCATGGACAGGGGGTGACTGTCTACGAGCAGTACTTC. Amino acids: CASSHGQGVTVYEQYF.

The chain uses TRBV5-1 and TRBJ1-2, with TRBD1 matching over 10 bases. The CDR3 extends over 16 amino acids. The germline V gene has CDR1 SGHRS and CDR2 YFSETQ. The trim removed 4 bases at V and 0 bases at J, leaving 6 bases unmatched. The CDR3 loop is CASSRGTGEANYGYTF. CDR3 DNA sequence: TGCGCCAGCAGCCGGGGGACAGGGGAAGCTAACTATGGCTACACCTTC. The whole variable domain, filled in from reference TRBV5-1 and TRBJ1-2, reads KAGVTQTPRYLIKTRGQQVTLSCSPISGHRSVSWYQQTPGQGLQFLFEYFSETQRNKGNFPGRFSGRQFSNSRSEMNVSTLELGDSALYLCASSRGTGEANYGYTFGSGTRLTVV.

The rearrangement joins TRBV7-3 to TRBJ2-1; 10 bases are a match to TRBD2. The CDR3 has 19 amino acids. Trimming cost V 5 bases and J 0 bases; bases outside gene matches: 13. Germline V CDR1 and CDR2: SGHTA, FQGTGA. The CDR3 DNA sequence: TGTGCCAGCAGCCTAGGATCTAGCGGGGGCCTAAGCTCCTACAATGAGCAGTTCTTC. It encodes CASSLGSSGGLSSYNEQFF.

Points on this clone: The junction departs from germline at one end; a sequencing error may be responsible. This chain's CDR3 is CASSLDRVADTQYF. Written as DNA, the CDR3 is TGTGCCAGCAGCCTAGACAGGGTGGCAGATACGCAGTATTTT. This sequence joins TRBV11-2 and TRBJ2-3; TRBD1 matches at 7 bases. The CDR3 contains 14 residues. From germline, CDR1 is SGHAT and CDR2 FQNNGV.

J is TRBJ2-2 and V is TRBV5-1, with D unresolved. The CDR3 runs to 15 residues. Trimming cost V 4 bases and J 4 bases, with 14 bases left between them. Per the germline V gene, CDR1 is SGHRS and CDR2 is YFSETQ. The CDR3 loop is CASSPLIFGTGELFF. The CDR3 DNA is TGCGCCAGCAGCCCCCTGATTTTCGGCACCGGGGAGCTGTTTTTT.

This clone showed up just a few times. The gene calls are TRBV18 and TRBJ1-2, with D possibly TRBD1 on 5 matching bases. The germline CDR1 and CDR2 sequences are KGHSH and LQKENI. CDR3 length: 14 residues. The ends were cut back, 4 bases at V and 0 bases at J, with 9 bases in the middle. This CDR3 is CASSLQEANYGYTF. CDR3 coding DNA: TGTGCCAGCTCACTACAGGAAGCTAACTATGGCTACACCTTC.

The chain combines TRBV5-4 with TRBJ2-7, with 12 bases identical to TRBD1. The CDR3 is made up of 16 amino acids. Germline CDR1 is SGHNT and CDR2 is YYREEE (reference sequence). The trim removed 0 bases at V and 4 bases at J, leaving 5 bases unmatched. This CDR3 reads CASSLGRDRGRYEQYF. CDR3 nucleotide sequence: TGTGCCAGCAGCTTGGGGAGGGACAGGGGGCGTTACGAGCAGTACTTC.

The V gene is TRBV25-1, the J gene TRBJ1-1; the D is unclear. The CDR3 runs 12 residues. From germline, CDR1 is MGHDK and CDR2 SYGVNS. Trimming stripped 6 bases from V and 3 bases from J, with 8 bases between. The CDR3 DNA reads TGTGCCAGCAGCGGTCCCCACACTGAAGCTTTCTTT. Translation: CASSGPHTEAFF.

The CDR3 DNA reads as TGTGCCAGCAGCTACCTCGGGCTAGCCTCCTACAATGAGCAGTTCTTC. As protein: CASSYLGLASYNEQFF. This chain connects TRBV28 to TRBJ2-1, with D maybe TRBD2 (5 bases). The CDR3 totals 16 residues. Germline V gives CDR1 MDHEN, CDR2 SYDVKM. With 6 bases removed from V and 0 bases from J, the gap between germline ends came to 15 bases.

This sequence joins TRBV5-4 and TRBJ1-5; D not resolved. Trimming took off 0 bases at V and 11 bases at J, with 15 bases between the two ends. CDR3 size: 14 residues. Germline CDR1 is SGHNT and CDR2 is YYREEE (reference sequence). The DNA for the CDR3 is TGTGCCAGCAGCTTGGTACAGACCTCCATGACCCAGCATTTT. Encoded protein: CASSLVQTSMTQHF.

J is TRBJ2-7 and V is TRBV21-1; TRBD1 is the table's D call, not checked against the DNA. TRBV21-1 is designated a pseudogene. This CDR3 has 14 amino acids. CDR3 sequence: CASSKDRGPYEQYF. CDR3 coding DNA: TGTGCCAGCAGCAAAGACAGGGGGCCCTACGAGCAGTACTTC.

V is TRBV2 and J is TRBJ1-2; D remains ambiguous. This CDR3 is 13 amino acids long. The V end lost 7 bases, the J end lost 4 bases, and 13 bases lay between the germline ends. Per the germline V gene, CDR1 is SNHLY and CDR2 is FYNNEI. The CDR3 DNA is TGTGCCAGCAATTCCTGGGCGCTCTATGGCTACACCTTC. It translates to CASNSWALYGYTF.

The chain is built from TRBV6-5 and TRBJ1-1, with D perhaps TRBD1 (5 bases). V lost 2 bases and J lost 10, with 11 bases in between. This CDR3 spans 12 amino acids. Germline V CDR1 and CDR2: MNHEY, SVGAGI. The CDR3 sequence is CASSYRGRGAFF. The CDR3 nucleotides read TGTGCCAGCAGTTACAGGGGCCGAGGAGCTTTCTTT.

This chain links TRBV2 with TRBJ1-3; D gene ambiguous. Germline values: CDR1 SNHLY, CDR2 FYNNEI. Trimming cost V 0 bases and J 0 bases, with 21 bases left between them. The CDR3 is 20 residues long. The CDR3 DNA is TGTGCCAGCAGTGAAGCCGGGAAAACCTTTCCACCTATCTCTGGAAACACCATATATTTT. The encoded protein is CASSEAGKTFPPISGNTIYF.

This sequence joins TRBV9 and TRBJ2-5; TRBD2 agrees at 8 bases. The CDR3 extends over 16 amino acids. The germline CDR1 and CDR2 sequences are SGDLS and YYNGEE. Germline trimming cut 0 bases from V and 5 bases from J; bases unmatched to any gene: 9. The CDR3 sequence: CASSVAFTGGHETQYF. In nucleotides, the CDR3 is TGTGCCAGCAGCGTAGCTTTTACGGGGGGGCATGAGACCCAGTACTTC.

In nucleotides, the CDR3 is TGTGCCATCCCAGGGCCTTCGGATAGTCCAGATACGCAGTATTTT. This gives the protein CAIPGPSDSPDTQYF. The genes are TRBV6-5 and TRBJ2-3; tentative D call: TRBD1 (5 bases). Between the trimmed V and J ends, which lost 10 bases and 4 bases, there was a span of 21 bases. The germline V gene has CDR1 MNHEY and CDR2 SVGAGI. The CDR3 sequence is 15 residues long.

In nucleotides, the CDR3 is TGTGCCAGCTCTAAAGCGGGAGCTGAGAACACTGAAGCTTTCTTT. Its translation is CASSKAGAENTEAFF. V is TRBV6-5 and J is TRBJ1-1, with unresolved D. The germline gives CDR1 MNHEY, CDR2 SVGAGI. The CDR3 is 15 residues long. Trimming took 8 bases from V and 1 from J, leaving 17 bases between them.

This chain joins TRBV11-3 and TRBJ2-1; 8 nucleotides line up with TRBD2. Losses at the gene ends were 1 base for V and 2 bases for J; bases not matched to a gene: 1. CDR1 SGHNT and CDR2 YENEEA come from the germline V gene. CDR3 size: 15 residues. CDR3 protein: CASSLGSGTYNEQFF. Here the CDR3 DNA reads TGTGCCAGCAGCTTAGGTAGCGGGACCTACAATGAGCAGTTCTTC.

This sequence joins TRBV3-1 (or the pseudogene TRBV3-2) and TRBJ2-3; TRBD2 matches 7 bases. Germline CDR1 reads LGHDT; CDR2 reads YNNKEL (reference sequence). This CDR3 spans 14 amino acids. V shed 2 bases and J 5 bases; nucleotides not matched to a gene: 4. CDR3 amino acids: CASSQRTRVDTQYF. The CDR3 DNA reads TGTGCCAGCAGCCAACGGACTAGAGTAGATACGCAGTATTTT.

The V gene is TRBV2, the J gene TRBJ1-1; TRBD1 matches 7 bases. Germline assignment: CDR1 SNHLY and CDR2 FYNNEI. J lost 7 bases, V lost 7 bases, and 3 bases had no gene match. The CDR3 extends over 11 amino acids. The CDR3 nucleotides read TGTGCCAGCACCAGGGACAGTGAAGCTTTCTTT. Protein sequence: CASTRDSEAFF.

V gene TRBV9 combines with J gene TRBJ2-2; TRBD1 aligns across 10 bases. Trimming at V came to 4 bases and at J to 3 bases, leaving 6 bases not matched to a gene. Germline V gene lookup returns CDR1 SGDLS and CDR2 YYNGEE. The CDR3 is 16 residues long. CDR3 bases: TGTGCCAGCAGCTCCCGACAGGGGGCCGACACCGGGGAGCTGTTTTTT. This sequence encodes CASSSRQGADTGELFF.

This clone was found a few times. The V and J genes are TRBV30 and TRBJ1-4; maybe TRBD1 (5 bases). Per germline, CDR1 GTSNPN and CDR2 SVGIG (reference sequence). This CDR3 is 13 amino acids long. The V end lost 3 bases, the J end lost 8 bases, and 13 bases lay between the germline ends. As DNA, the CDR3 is TGTGCCTGGAGCGCAGGGTTTGGCGAAAAACTGTTTTTT. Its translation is CAWSAGFGEKLFF.

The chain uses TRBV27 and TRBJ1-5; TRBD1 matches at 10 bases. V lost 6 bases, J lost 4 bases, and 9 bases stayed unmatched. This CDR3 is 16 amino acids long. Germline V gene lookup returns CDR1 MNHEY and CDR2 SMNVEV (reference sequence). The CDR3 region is CASSDGTGAINQPQHF. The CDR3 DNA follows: TGTGCCAGCAGCGACGGGACAGGGGCCATTAATCAGCCCCAGCATTTT.

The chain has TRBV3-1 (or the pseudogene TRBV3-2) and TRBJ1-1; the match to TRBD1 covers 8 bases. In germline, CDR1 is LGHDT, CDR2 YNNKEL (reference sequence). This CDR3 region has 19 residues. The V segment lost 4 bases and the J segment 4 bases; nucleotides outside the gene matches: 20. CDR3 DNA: TGTGCCAGCAGCCGCCGACTTAAAACCTTCGGACAGGGCGGCACTGAAGCTTTCTTT. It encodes CASSRRLKTFGQGGTEAFF.

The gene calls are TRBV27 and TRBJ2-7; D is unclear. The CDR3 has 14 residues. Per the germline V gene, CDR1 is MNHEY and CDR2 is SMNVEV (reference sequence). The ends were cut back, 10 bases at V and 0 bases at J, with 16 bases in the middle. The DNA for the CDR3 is TGTGCCACCGCAACACGACTTAGCTCCTACGAGCAGTACTTC. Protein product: CATATRLSSYEQYF.

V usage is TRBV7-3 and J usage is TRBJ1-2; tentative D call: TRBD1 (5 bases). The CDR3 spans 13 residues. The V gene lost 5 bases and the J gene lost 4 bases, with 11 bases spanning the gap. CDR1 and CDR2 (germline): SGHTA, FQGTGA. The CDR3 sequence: CASSGPGFYGYTF. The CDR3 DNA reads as TGTGCCAGCAGCGGGCCAGGGTTCTATGGCTACACCTTC.

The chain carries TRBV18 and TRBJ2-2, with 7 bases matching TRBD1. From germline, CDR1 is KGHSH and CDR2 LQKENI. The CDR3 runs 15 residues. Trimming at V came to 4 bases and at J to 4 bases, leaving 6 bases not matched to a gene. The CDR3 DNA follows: TGTGCCAGCTCACAGACAGGGTCGGTCACCGGGGAGCTGTTTTTT. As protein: CASSQTGSVTGELFF. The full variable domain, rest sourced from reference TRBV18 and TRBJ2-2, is NAGVMQNPRHLVRRRGQEARLRCSPMKGHSHVYWYRQLPEEGLKFMVYLQKENIIDESGMPKERFSAEFPKEGPSILRIQQVVRGDSAAYFCASSQTGSVTGELFFGEGSRLTVL.

CDR3 nucleotide sequence: TGTGCCAGCAGCCCCGCCTCTGGGGGTGAAGGGGGCCAAGAGACCCAGTACTTC. It is translated as CASSPASGGEGGQETQYF. This rearrangement joins TRBV7-9 to TRBJ2-5; weak D call: TRBD1 (6 bases). Trimming took off 5 bases at V and 1 base at J, with 23 bases between the two ends. Germline V gene lookup returns CDR1 SEHNR and CDR2 FQNEAQ (reference sequence). CDR3 size: 18 residues. The full variable domain, rest sourced from reference TRBV7-9 and TRBJ2-5, is DTGVSQNPRHKITKRGQNVTFRCDPISEHNRLYWYRQTLGQGPEFLTYFQNEAQLEKSRLLSDRFSAERPKGSFSTLEIQRTEQGDSAMYLCASSPASGGEGGQETQYFGPGTRLLVL.

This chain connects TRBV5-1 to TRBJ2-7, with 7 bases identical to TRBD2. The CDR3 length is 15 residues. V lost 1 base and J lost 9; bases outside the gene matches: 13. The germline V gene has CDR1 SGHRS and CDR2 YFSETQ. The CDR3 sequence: CASSLPGTPGGAQYF. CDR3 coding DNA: TGCGCCAGCAGCTTGCCGGGGACCCCGGGAGGCGCGCAGTACTTC.

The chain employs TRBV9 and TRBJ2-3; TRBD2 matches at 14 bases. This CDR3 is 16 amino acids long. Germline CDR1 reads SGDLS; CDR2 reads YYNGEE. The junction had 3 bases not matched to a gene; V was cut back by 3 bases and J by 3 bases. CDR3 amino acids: CASSAGTSGRTDTQYF. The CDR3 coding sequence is TGTGCCAGCAGCGCAGGGACTAGCGGGAGAACAGATACGCAGTATTTT.

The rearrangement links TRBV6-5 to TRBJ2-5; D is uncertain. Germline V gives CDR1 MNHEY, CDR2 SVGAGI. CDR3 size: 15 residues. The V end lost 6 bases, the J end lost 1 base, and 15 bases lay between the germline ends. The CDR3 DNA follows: TGTGCCAGCAGCCCCGAGCCGGGTGTCCAAGAGACCCAGTACTTC. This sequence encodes CASSPEPGVQETQYF.